These T cell receptor beta chains were read from a single sample in a study of cytomegalovirus exposure and HLA in healthy donors. Libraries were prepared by immunoSEQ multiplex PCR; TCRdb keeps only in-frame clonotypes and omits some of them. The table shows about 180,000 clones, with around 76% occurring only once. The sequencing sample was made of PBMCs. All receptors come from a woman in her thirties in good health and CMV-seropositive. The CDR3 runs from the conserved cysteine through the conserved F or W. The D gene is left open where the match is weak. Size values are once, few and many counts, or a class for expanded clones, and some rows have none.

cdr3_aa cdr3_nt v_call clone_size d_call j_call
CASSLQGLGIYFYGYTF TGTGCCAGCAGCTTACAGGGATTGGGAATATATTTCTATGGCTACACCTTC TRBV5-6 NA NA TRBJ1-2
CASSRYTSGGYEQYF TGTGCCAGCTCACGATACACTAGCGGGGGCTACGAGCAGTACTTC TRBV18 NA TRBD2 TRBJ2-7
CASSRLAGGKYEQYF TGCGCCAGCAGCCGACTAGCGGGGGGAAAATACGAGCAGTACTTC TRBV4-1 NA TRBD2 TRBJ2-7
CASSSTGVQEQYF TGTGCCAGCTCATCAACCGGGGTGCAAGAGCAGTACTTC TRBV18 few NA TRBJ2-5
CASSLAAGTGSYNEQFF TGCGCCAGCAGCTTGGCTGCCGGGACAGGATCGTACAATGAGCAGTTCTTC TRBV5-1 once TRBD1 TRBJ2-1
CASSPGGGRKYEQYF TGTGCCAGCAGTCCCGGGGGGGGAAGGAAGTACGAGCAGTACTTC TRBV28 NA TRBD2 TRBJ2-7
CASTLAGGAYNEQFF TGTGCCAGCACCCTAGCGGGGGGGGCCTACAATGAGCAGTTCTTC TRBV18 few TRBD2 TRBJ2-1
CASSLFPSGGYEQYF TGTGCCAGCAGTTTATTCCCTAGCGGGGGTTACGAGCAGTACTTC TRBV28 NA TRBD2 TRBJ2-7
CASSLGLVETQYF TGTGCCAGCAGCTTGGGACTAGTTGAGACCCAGTACTTC TRBV7-2 NA TRBD2 TRBJ2-5
CASSLTPTASSSYNEQFF TGTGCCAGCAGCTTAACCCCGACGGCTAGCAGCTCCTACAATGAGCAGTTCTTC TRBV7-3 few NA TRBJ2-1
CSASVTGKFHF TGCAGTGCTAGCGTTACAGGGAAGTTCCACTTT TRBV20-1 NA NA TRBJ1-6
CASSVETSTDTQYF TGTGCCAGCAGCGTGGAGACCAGCACAGATACGCAGTATTTT TRBV9 NA NA TRBJ2-3
CASSPRSYTTSSTDTQYF TGTGCCAGCAGCCCTCGATCCTACACGACTTCTAGCACAGATACGCAGTATTTT TRBV14 NA NA TRBJ2-3
CASSLRPGGKETQYF TGTGCCAGCAGCTTAAGGCCGGGGGGCAAAGAGACCCAGTACTTC TRBV7-3 NA NA TRBJ2-5
CASSGGTDNSPLHF TGCGCCAGCAGCGGGGGGACAGATAATTCACCCCTCCACTTT TRBV5-1 NA TRBD1 TRBJ1-6
CASSPTGSNSPLHF TGTGCCAGCTCTCCAACAGGGTCAAATTCACCCCTCCACTTT TRBV18 NA NA TRBJ1-6
CASRPGPDTQYF TGTGCCAGCAGGCCTGGGCCAGATACGCAGTATTTT TRBV2 NA NA TRBJ2-3
CAISKQGYNSPLHF TGTGCCATCAGTAAACAGGGCTATAATTCACCCCTCCACTTT TRBV10-3 NA NA TRBJ1-6
CASSRTTRTDETQYF TGTGCCAGCAGCCGTACAACCCGGACAGATGAGACCCAGTACTTC TRBV7-2 few NA TRBJ2-5
CASSLGGGRVATFF TGTGCCAGCAGCTTAGGTGGAGGGAGGGTAGCAACTTTCTTT TRBV7-2 few NA TRBJ1-1
CASSYRDSNYGYTF TGTGCCAGCAGTTACCGAGACAGCAACTATGGCTACACCTTC TRBV6-5 NA NA TRBJ1-2
CASSVGLAGSYNEQFF TGTGCCAGCAGCGTAGGACTAGCGGGATCCTACAATGAGCAGTTCTTC TRBV9 NA TRBD2 TRBJ2-1
CASSLGTGPNYGYTF TGTGCCAGCAGCTTAGGGACAGGGCCTAACTATGGCTACACCTTC TRBV5-4 NA TRBD1 TRBJ1-2